The 20 T cell receptor beta chains given below trace back to one sample, sequenced in a study of blood T cell repertoires in COVID-19. The assay was immunoSEQ multiplex PCR, and TCRdb's table has in-frame clones only and misses some. Of about 210,000 clones listed, approximately 80% are singletons. The source material was peripheral blood. The receptor source for this set is a man in his fifties with active or convalescent COVID-19.

CDR3 DNA: TGTGCCAGTAGTGCACTTGGCCAGGGGGCGTGGGGCAATCAGCCCCAGCATTTT. It translates to CASSALGQGAWGNQPQHF. V and J are TRBV19 and TRBJ1-5; TRBD1 matches 8 bases. The V gene's germline CDR1 is LNHDA and CDR2 SQIVND (reference sequence). This CDR3 has 18 amino acids. The ends lost 5 bases at V and 2 bases at J; junction bases unmatched: 14.

The chain couples TRBV9 to TRBJ2-1; TRBD2 might be the D (6 bases). The CDR3 spans 13 residues. CDR1 is SGDLS, CDR2 YYNGEE, per germline. V lost 0 bases and J 8 bases, leaving 9 bases between the germline ends. Written as DNA, the CDR3 is TGTGCCAGCAGCGTAGCGGGGGTCGATGAGCAGTTCTTC. Encoded protein: CASSVAGVDEQFF.

This clone occurred a few times. The CDR3 is CASSSTALSYNEQFF. CDR3 nucleotide sequence: TGTGCCAGCAGCTCTACTGCCCTCTCCTACAATGAGCAGTTCTTC. The rearrangement links TRBV7-3 to TRBJ2-1; D not resolved. The CDR3 extends over 15 amino acids. Germline values: CDR1 SGHTA, CDR2 FQGTGA. V lost 4 bases and J 0 bases, leaving 10 bases between the germline ends.

This sequence joins TRBV21-1 and TRBJ2-3; no DNA check was done on the table's D call, TRBD2. TRBV21-1 is deemed a pseudogene. CDR3 length: 18 amino acids. The CDR3 region has the DNA TGTGCCAGCAGCAAAGCGCTACCTAGCGGGGGGGCGGGAGATACGCAGTATTTT. Its translation is CASSKALPSGGAGDTQYF.

CDR3 sequence: CASSLEQGAYNEQFF. Written as DNA, the CDR3 is TGCGCCAGCAGCTTGGAACAGGGGGCTTACAATGAGCAGTTCTTC. V and J are TRBV5-1 and TRBJ2-1; 9 bases are shared with TRBD1. The germline gives CDR1 SGHRS, CDR2 YFSETQ. The CDR3 covers 15 residues. Trimming cost V 0 bases and J 4 bases; bases outside gene matches: 2.

This clone appeared many times. This rearrangement joins TRBV7-2 to TRBJ1-6; TRBD1 aligns across 7 bases. The CDR3 extends over 17 amino acids. The V gene end was trimmed by 1 base and the J gene end by 7 bases; junction bases not matched to a gene: 10. CDR1 SGHTA and CDR2 FQGNSA come from the germline V gene. This chain's CDR3 is CASSLETGNIYNSPLHF. DNA of the CDR3: TGTGCCAGCAGCTTAGAGACAGGGAACATATACAATTCACCCCTCCACTTT.

The gene calls are TRBV19 and TRBJ2-3; tentatively, D is TRBD2 (6 bases). CDR1 and CDR2 from the germline V gene are LNHDA and SQIVND (reference sequence). Trimming cost V 5 bases and J 6 bases, with 15 bases left between them. The CDR3 runs to 14 residues. CDR3 coding DNA: TGTGCCAGTAGTCGGGGGACTCCGAGGGATACGCAGTATTTT. Translated, it gives CASSRGTPRDTQYF. The full variable domain, with the rest looked up from reference TRBV19 and TRBJ2-3, is DGGITQSPKYLFRKEGQNVTLSCEQNLNHDAMYWYRQDPGQGLRLIYYSQIVNDFQKGDIAEGYSVSREKKESFPLTVTSAQKNPTAFYLCASSRGTPRDTQYFGPGTRLTVL.

J is TRBJ2-3 and V is TRBV7-2; 10 bases map to TRBD2. Germline CDR1 is SGHTA and CDR2 is FQGNSA. The CDR3 is made up of 16 amino acids. With 2 bases clipped from V and 3 bases from J, the junction kept 5 bases outside the gene matches. The DNA for the CDR3 is TGTGCCAGCAGCTTAAGCGGGAGGGCCCTTACAGATACGCAGTATTTT. Amino acids: CASSLSGRALTDTQYF.

The chain carries TRBV2 and TRBJ1-2, with TRBD1 as a possible D gene (5 bases). V was trimmed by 6 bases and J by 6 bases, leaving 17 bases between them. This CDR3 has 14 amino acids. CDR1 SNHLY and CDR2 FYNNEI come from the germline V gene. CDR3 DNA sequence: TGTGCCAGCAGCCCGCTGTATTCAGGGAATGGCTACACCTTC. This sequence encodes CASSPLYSGNGYTF.

This chain joins TRBV27 and TRBJ2-7; no reliable D call. The CDR3 loop spans 12 amino acids. In germline, CDR1 is MNHEY, CDR2 SMNVEV (reference sequence). V was trimmed by 9 bases and J by 2 bases, leaving 11 bases between them. The CDR3, as DNA: TGTGCCAGTGACTTGCGAACCTACGAGCAGTACGTC. Amino acids: CASDLRTYEQYV.

This clone was found a few times. CDR3 amino acids: CASSLARQDVAEAFF. CDR3 nucleotides: TGCGCCAGCAGCTTGGCTCGACAGGATGTTGCTGAAGCTTTCTTT. The V gene is TRBV5-1, the J gene TRBJ1-1; D is possibly TRBD1 (6 bases). The CDR3 sequence is 15 residues long. V was trimmed by 0 bases and J by 6 bases, leaving 15 bases between them. Per the germline V gene, CDR1 is SGHRS and CDR2 is YFSETQ.

In this sample, this clone turned up a few times. The chain employs TRBV30 and TRBJ2-4; 8 bases map to TRBD1. V was pared by 3 bases and J by 12 bases, with 7 bases of the junction left unmatched. This CDR3 has 12 residues. CDR1 is GTSNPN, CDR2 SVGIG, per germline (reference sequence). CDR3 protein: CAWSHGQGGQYF. As DNA, the CDR3 is TGTGCCTGGAGCCACGGACAGGGCGGTCAGTACTTC.

The V and J genes are TRBV23-1 and TRBJ1-4, with D perhaps matching TRBD1 (5 bases). TRBV23-1 is marked as an open reading frame, function uncertain. V lost 0 bases and J 4 bases, leaving 15 bases between the germline ends. The CDR3 runs to 17 residues. CDR3: CASSQSGGERLNEKLFF. As DNA, the CDR3 is TGCGCCAGCAGTCAATCGGGGGGGGAGCGGCTTAATGAAAAACTGTTTTTT.

The rearrangement links TRBV28 to TRBJ2-5, with no clear D. Germline lookup yields CDR1 MDHEN and CDR2 SYDVKM. V lost 2 bases and J 5 bases, leaving 6 bases between the germline ends. The CDR3 spans 12 residues. This chain's CDR3 is CASSLIPETQYF. The CDR3 coding sequence is TGTGCCAGCAGTTTAATTCCGGAGACCCAGTACTTC.

This clone was detected only a few times. The V call is TRBV5-4, the J call TRBJ2-5; the D is unclear. The CDR3 is made up of 13 amino acids. Germline V CDR1 and CDR2: SGHNT, YYREEE (reference sequence). V was shortened by 5 bases and J by 2 bases, with 10 bases between the two germline ends. CDR3 DNA sequence: TGTGCCAGCAGGGTGAGACAACAAGAGACCCAGTACTTC. It specifies CASRVRQQETQYF. The full variable domain, its missing parts supplied by reference TRBV5-4 and TRBJ2-5, is ETGVTQSPTHLIKTRGQQVTLRCSSQSGHNTVSWYQQALGQGPQFIFQYYREEENGRGNFPPRFSGLQFPNYSSELNVNALELDDSALYLCASRVRQQETQYFGPGTRLLVL.

This rearrangement joins TRBV28 to TRBJ2-3; 9 nucleotides agree with TRBD2. Germline trimming cut 4 bases from V and 4 bases from J; bases unmatched to any gene: 15. The CDR3 length is 18 residues. CDR1 and CDR2 from the germline V gene are MDHEN and SYDVKM. CDR3 nucleotide sequence: TGTGCCAGCAGTTGCCCTCCCGAAGGCGGGGGGGTCGCAGATACGCAGTATTTT. Protein product: CASSCPPEGGGVADTQYF. Filled out from reference TRBV28 and TRBJ2-3, the complete variable domain reads DVKVTQSSRYLVKRTGEKVFLECVQDMDHENMFWYRQDPGLGLRLIYFSYDVKMKEKGDIPEGYSVSREKKERFSLILESASTNQTSMYLCASSCPPEGGGVADTQYFGPGTRLTVL.

The chain links TRBV5-1 to TRBJ2-7, with D perhaps matching TRBD1 (6 bases). V shed 3 bases and J shed 5 bases, with 15 bases lying between them. CDR1 and CDR2 (germline): SGHRS, YFSETQ. This CDR3 has 14 residues. CDR3 nucleotides: TGCGCCAGCAGCTCCGGGCGGACAGATCACGAGCAGTACTTC. Translating gives CASSSGRTDHEQYF.

The rearrangement links TRBV11-3 to TRBJ2-2, with D tentatively TRBD1 (6 bases). CDR1 and CDR2 (germline): SGHNT, YENEEA. Trimming took off 2 bases at V and 3 bases at J, with 16 bases between the two ends. The CDR3 runs 17 residues. CDR3 region: CASSLSRGTQYTGELFF. CDR3 DNA: TGTGCCAGCAGCTTATCGAGGGGGACCCAATACACCGGGGAGCTGTTTTTT.

The chain is built from TRBV6-1 and TRBJ1-6, with 7 nucleotides matching TRBD1. Germline trimming cut 2 bases from V and 4 bases from J; bases unmatched to any gene: 2. The CDR3 spans 15 residues. Germline CDR1 MNHNS, CDR2 SASEGT. CDR3 DNA: TGTGCCAGCAGTGAAAGGGACAGTTATAATTCACCCCTCCACTTT. It is translated as CASSERDSYNSPLHF.

V is TRBV5-8 and J is TRBJ2-7; maybe TRBD1 (6 bases). Germline-derived CDR1 and CDR2 are SGHTS and YDEGEE. CDR3 size: 15 residues. V gave up 4 bases and J gave up 2 bases, with 16 bases separating them. The CDR3 spells CASSVDRSTTYEQYF. The CDR3 DNA reads as TGTGCCAGCAGCGTCGACAGGAGTACTACCTACGAGCAGTACTTC. Based on the CDR3 plus reference TRBV5-8 and TRBJ2-7, the full variable domain is EAGVTQSPTHLIKTRGQQATLRCSPISGHTSVYWYQQALGLGLQFLLWYDEGEERNRGNFPPRFSGRQFPNYSSELNVNALELEDSALYLCASSVDRSTTYEQYFGPGTRLTVT.